The source of this T cell receptor beta chain is a study of blood T cell repertoires in COVID-19. Produced via immunoSEQ multiplex PCR; TCRdb's table is partial and in-frame only. The data contain around 300,000 clones, 70% to 90% of them singletons. This clone has more than one count but fewer than ten. The sequencing sample was made of peripheral blood. The receptor was isolated from a woman between 25 and 40 years old with COVID-19, enrolled during active disease.

The CDR3 loop reads CASSSVLGHTEAFF. CDR3 sequence (DNA): TGTGCCAGCAGTTCAGTACTGGGCCACACTGAAGCTTTCTTT. The chain links TRBV6-5 to TRBJ1-1; D remains ambiguous. V was pared by 4 bases and J by 3 bases, with 12 bases between. The CDR3 runs to 14 residues. The V gene's germline CDR1 is MNHEY and CDR2 SVGAGI.